A selection of T cell receptor beta chains follows, all from one sample in a study of T cell responses to AZD1222 COVID-19 vaccine. Assay: immunoSEQ multiplex PCR; the TCRdb copy retains only in-frame clones and omits some. The sample lists 95,000 to 100,000 clones; about 90% were seen once. The material was peripheral blood, obtained 28 days after the second AZD1222 dose. The receptors were gathered from an adult who received the AZD1222 COVID-19 vaccine. Each CDR3 is given with its conserved first and last residue. The order of the fields is D gene, V gene, clone size, J gene, CDR3 DNA, CDR3 protein. The D gene is left open where the match is weak. Expanded clones are given a class, and other clones once, few, many or no size at all.

TRBD1,TRBV19,-,TRBJ1-2,TGTGCCAGTTCGGGACAGAACTATGGCTACACCTTC,CASSGQNYGYTF
-,TRBV21-1,-,TRBJ2-1,TGTGCCAGCAGTCATTCGACTAGCCCCCTTCACTACAATGAGCAGTTCTTC,CASSHSTSPLHYNEQFF
-,TRBV5-1,-,TRBJ2-1,TGCGCCAGCAGCCCACTGTCACCCAATGAGCAGTTCTTC,CASSPLSPNEQFF
-,TRBV7-8,-,TRBJ2-1,TGTGCCAGCAGCTCACTTACGGCGGGGGCCGCACGACGTGAGCAGTTCTTC,CASSSLTAGAARREQFF
-,TRBV15,-,TRBJ2-2,TGTGCCACCAGCAGCCCCGCGGGGCGGGCGAACACCGGGGAGCTGTTTTTT,CATSSPAGRANTGELFF
-,TRBV6-1,once,TRBJ2-1,TGTGCCAGCAGTGAAGTACCAGGTGAGCAGTTCTTC,CASSEVPGEQFF
-,TRBV28,-,TRBJ1-2,TGTGCCAGCAGACCTCCGGGACGGGGGATGTATGGCTACACCTTC,CASRPPGRGMYGYTF
-,TRBV12-3/TRBV12-4,few,TRBJ2-3,TGTGCCAGCAGTTTAACGGGGTGGAATACGCAGTATTTT,CASSLTGWNTQYF
TRBD1,TRBV7-9,few,TRBJ1-2,TGTGCCAGCAGCTCCCTGTGGGGACAGGGGGCGGCTGGCTACACCTTC,CASSSLWGQGAAGYTF
TRBD1,TRBV28,-,TRBJ1-5,TGTGCCAGCAGGTCAGGGGGCTCGGGGTTTCAGCCCCAGCATTTT,CASRSGGSGFQPQHF
TRBD1,TRBV2,-,TRBJ1-1,TGTGCCAGCAGTGCGCGGACAGGGAACACTGAAGCTTTCTTT,CASSARTGNTEAFF
-,TRBV28,-,TRBJ1-2,TGTGCCAGCCAGTTTGAAGGGGGCTACACCTTC,CASQFEGGYTF
-,TRBV6-4,-,TRBJ1-6,TGTGCCAGCAGCCCCGAACCAAATTCACCCCTCCACTTT,CASSPEPNSPLHF
-,TRBV6-2/TRBV6-3,few,TRBJ2-7,TGTGCCAGCACCCCACTCGACAGCTACGAGCAGTACTTC,CASTPLDSYEQYF
-,TRBV28,-,TRBJ2-6,TGTGCCAGCAGTACAGGGAGCTCTGGGGCCAACGTCCTGACTTTC,CASSTGSSGANVLTF
-,TRBV4-2,-,TRBJ2-7,TGTGCCAGCAGCCAAGATCGTAGCAGCATCTCCTACGAGCAGTACTTC,CASSQDRSSISYEQYF
TRBD2,TRBV7-2,few,TRBJ2-7,TGTGCCAGCAGCTTAGGGCTAGCGGGAGTGGACGAGCAGTACTTC,CASSLGLAGVDEQYF
-,TRBV14,-,TRBJ2-1,TGTGCCAGCAGCCAAGATGAAGTGTGGGGACGGATACTCAATGAGCAGTTCTTC,CASSQDEVWGRILNEQFF
TRBD1,TRBV7-9,-,TRBJ1-2,TGTGCCAGCAGCTTATCTAGGGACAGGGGACTGGCTAACTATGGCTACACCTTC,CASSLSRDRGLANYGYTF
-,TRBV7-8,-,TRBJ2-2,TGTGCCAGCAGCTTACCTCGGACTCGGGCCGGGGCTGTCGAGCTGTTTTTT,CASSLPRTRAGAVELFF
-,TRBV7-9,-,TRBJ2-7,TGTGCCAGCAGCTTACCTCGGCCACCCTACGAGCAGTACTTC,CASSLPRPPYEQYF
TRBD2,TRBV6-1,-,TRBJ2-1,TGTGCCAGCAGTGTTACTTGGATAGGCGGGGGGGCCTGGGTTGAGCAGTTCTTC,CASSVTWIGGGAWVEQFF
-,TRBV21-1,-,TRBJ1-2,TGTGCCAGCAGCAGTCCCGGGACAGGGAAGGGTGGCTACACCTTC,CASSSPGTGKGGYTF
TRBD1,TRBV7-3,-,TRBJ1-5,TGTGCCAGCAGCTTAAGTTGCGAGGACAGGGACGATCAGCCCCAGCATTTT,CASSLSCEDRDDQPQHF
TRBD2,TRBV7-2,-,TRBJ2-2,TGTGCCAGCAGCTTAGGGGGACTAGTTGGGCGGGAGCTGTTTTTT,CASSLGGLVGRELFF